A selection of T cell receptor beta chains follows, all from one sample in a study of cytomegalovirus exposure and HLA in healthy donors. Generated by immunoSEQ multiplex PCR, the TCRdb table keeps only in-frame clones and is missing some. This sample has tens of thousands of clones, with roughly 95% found just once. Sequences were obtained from PBMCs. The receptors originated from a young woman in good health and CMV-seronegative. Each CDR3 is given without its conserved first and last residue. D genes are given only for firm matches.

D,length,V,CDR3
-,13,TRBV9,ASSVDNTRNTEAF
-,12,TRBV7-2,ASNRGNSNQPQH
TRBD1,14,TRBV27,ASRTTWTGSGNTIY
TRBD1,15,TRBV4-1,ASSQVPGQGLPWEQY
-,12,TRBV7-2,ASSLYGSYNEQF
-,14,TRBV21-1,ASSRKKGASNQPQH
-,13,TRBV27,ASSFSTDGYYGYT
-,11,TRBV5-1,ASSLLKADTQY
TRBD1,12,TRBV27,ASSSGTGASEQY
-,12,TRBV14,ASSQVSPGAEQY
TRBD1,12,TRBV9,ASSADRPTDTQY
TRBD2,11,TRBV6-6,ASSYSGGGEQY
-,12,TRBV2,ASSAGQTSYEQY
-,11,TRBV12-5,ASGLQGMNEQY
-,13,TRBV5-1,ASIQEGLNTGELF